This T cell receptor beta chain is from a study of blood T cell repertoires in COVID-19. About the research overall: Specimens from acute and convalescent COVID-19 originated in the United States, Italy and Spain. The cDNA or gDNA used as material had been derived from T cells, B-cell-depleted T cells, or PBMCs.

As processed by the authors: Reference gene primer amplification gave nucleated cell count estimates. Using immunoSEQ multiplex PCR, the repertoire was profiled, and TCRdb retains in-frame clones only, with some absent. From that table come the V and J calls and clone size; the DNA was used to work out D and trimming. This sample has fewer than 250,000 clones, with about nine tenths found just once. The sample comprised peripheral blood. This clonotype originated in a man between 35 and 55 years old with acute or convalescent COVID-19.

The CDR3 DNA is TGTGCCAGCAGCAGGGGGCACGAGCAGTACTTC. Its protein is CASSRGHEQYF. The rearrangement joins TRBV11-3 to TRBJ2-7; 7 nucleotides agree with TRBD1. The CDR3 sequence is 11 residues long. V was pared by 5 bases and J by 5 bases, with 0 bases of the junction left unmatched. CDR1 and CDR2 (germline): SGHNT, YENEEA.